One and the same sample provided the 18 T cell receptor beta chains below, sequenced in a study of T cells in narcolepsy. The data were produced by immunoSEQ multiplex PCR, yet TCRdb's version contains in-frame clones alone and is incomplete. The sample shows about 33,000 clones, roughly 80% of them seen only once. Input material: CD45RA- memory CD4+ T cells from PBMCs. Receptors were obtained from a human donor with narcolepsy.

The rearrangement links TRBV5-1 to TRBJ2-2; D not resolved. This CDR3 is 14 amino acids long. V lost 2 bases to trimming and J lost 4 bases, with 9 bases between them. The germline V gene has CDR1 SGHRS and CDR2 YFSETQ. The CDR3 spells CASSFLRSTGELFF. CDR3 nucleotides: TGCGCCAGCAGCTTCCTGCGGAGCACCGGGGAGCTGTTTTTT.

This chain joins TRBV2 and TRBJ1-2; 12 nucleotides align to TRBD1. V lost 8 bases, J lost 1 base, and 26 bases stayed unmatched. CDR1 is SNHLY, CDR2 FYNNEI, per germline. This CDR3 is built from 22 residues. CDR3 nucleotides: TGTGCCAGCGCCCCACGGGGGAATTCCGGCCGGGACAGGGGGCCGGGTAACTATGGCTACACCTTC. Protein sequence: CASAPRGNSGRDRGPGNYGYTF.

This clone was seen only a few times. The genes are TRBV6-6 and TRBJ1-5; tentatively, D is TRBD1 (6 bases). This CDR3 contains 15 residues. Germline V gene lookup returns CDR1 MNHNY and CDR2 SVGAGI (reference sequence). V dropped 2 bases and J dropped 5 bases, with 13 bases sitting between them. This chain's CDR3 is CASSYRGRLDQPQHF. CDR3 DNA: TGTGCCAGCAGTTACCGGGGGCGATTGGATCAGCCCCAGCATTTT.

This chain links TRBV9 with TRBJ2-3; D is possibly TRBD2 (5 bases). Trimming pared 4 bases from V and 2 bases from J, leaving 17 bases between. The CDR3 covers 16 residues. Germline-derived CDR1 and CDR2 are SGDLS and YYNGEE. In DNA form, the CDR3 reads TGTGCCAGCAGCCCCGCGGAGCGGTCGAACACAGATACGCAGTATTTT. This encodes CASSPAERSNTDTQYF.

The V gene is TRBV28, the J gene TRBJ1-3, with 10 bases identical to TRBD1. The CDR3 is 17 amino acids. Germline V gives CDR1 MDHEN, CDR2 SYDVKM. J was trimmed by 4 bases and V by 1 base; bases with no gene match: 7. CDR3 region: CASSLLGGQGLGNTIYF. The CDR3 DNA is TGTGCCAGCAGTTTATTGGGGGGACAGGGGTTAGGAAACACCATATATTTT.

CDR3 sequence (DNA): TGTGCCAGCAGCCCAACAGGTGCGGACACTGAAGCTTTCTTT. Protein: CASSPTGADTEAFF. The chain couples TRBV7-9 to TRBJ1-1; tentative D call: TRBD1 (5 bases). Trimming took off 5 bases at V and 3 bases at J, with 13 bases between the two ends. The CDR3 length is 14 residues. The germline V gene has CDR1 SEHNR and CDR2 FQNEAQ (reference sequence).

The genes are TRBV29-1 and TRBJ2-5; TRBD1 or TRBD2 may be the D gene (5 bases each). V lost 5 bases and J 1 base, leaving 14 bases between the germline ends. The CDR3 extends over 14 amino acids. CDR1 is SQVTM, CDR2 ANQGSEA, per germline. The CDR3 nucleotides are TGCAGCGTTTACACATGGGACCGCCAAGAGACCCAGTACTTC. Translation gives CSVYTWDRQETQYF.

This sequence joins TRBV9 and TRBJ2-2, with D possibly being TRBD2 (6 bases). The length of the CDR3 is 12 residues. V shed 6 bases and J shed 6 bases, with 9 bases lying between them. CDR1 is SGDLS and CDR2 is YYNGEE in the germline V gene. The CDR3 here is CASTGTAGELFF. The CDR3 nucleotides read TGTGCCAGCACCGGGACTGCCGGGGAGCTGTTTTTT.

V is TRBV28 and J is TRBJ1-2; D unclear. Germline CDR1 and CDR2: MDHEN and SYDVKM. The CDR3 is 12 amino acids. V lost 7 bases to trimming and J lost 8 bases, with 14 bases between them. The DNA of the CDR3 is TGTGCCAGCAAGTCGATAGCCGGGGGCTACACCTTC. It codes for CASKSIAGGYTF.

The V call is TRBV4-2, the J call TRBJ2-3; 10 nucleotides agree with TRBD2. The germline CDR1 and CDR2 sequences are LGHNA and YNFKEQ. J gave up 3 bases and V 0 bases, and 3 bases lay outside the gene matches. The length of the CDR3 is 16 residues. CDR3 sequence: CASSQEAGGLTDTQYF. The CDR3 nucleotides read TGTGCCAGCAGCCAAGAAGCGGGGGGGCTTACAGATACGCAGTATTTT.

The sample holds one count of this clone. V is TRBV5-4 and J is TRBJ1-6, with D unresolved. CDR3 length: 16 residues. The V end lost 4 bases, the J end lost 3 bases, and 14 bases lay between the germline ends. Germline V gives CDR1 SGHNT, CDR2 YYREEE (reference sequence). CDR3 DNA sequence: TGTGCCAGCAGCATGGACCAGGTCAACTATAATTCACCCCTCCACTTT. It translates to CASSMDQVNYNSPLHF.

J is TRBJ2-2 and V is TRBV28, with 7 nucleotides matching TRBD2. After removal of 4 bases from V and 3 bases from J, the junction contained 5 bases not matched to a gene. CDR1 is MDHEN and CDR2 is SYDVKM in the germline V gene. The CDR3 totals 15 residues. The CDR3 bases are TGTGCCAGCAGTTGGGAGGGGCGTTACACCGGGGAGCTGTTTTTT. Its translation: CASSWEGRYTGELFF.

The CDR3 reads CASSAQRDTEAFF. For the CDR3, the DNA is TGTGCCAGTAGTGCCCAGAGGGACACTGAAGCTTTCTTT. V and J are TRBV19 and TRBJ1-1; D uncertain. The CDR3 runs 13 residues. Germline V lookup: CDR1 LNHDA, CDR2 SQIVND (reference sequence). Between the trimmed V and J ends, which lost 5 bases and 3 bases, there was a span of 10 bases. The variable domain in full, completed from reference TRBV19 and TRBJ1-1, reads DGGITQSPKYLFRKEGQNVTLSCEQNLNHDAMYWYRQDPGQGLRLIYYSQIVNDFQKGDIAEGYSVSREKKESFPLTVTSAQKNPTAFYLCASSAQRDTEAFFGQGTRLTVV.

The rearrangement uses TRBV4-2 and TRBJ1-5; 7 bases fit TRBD1. Unmatched junction bases numbered 23, after V lost 0 bases and J lost 0 bases. This CDR3 contains 23 residues. Germline-derived CDR1 and CDR2 are LGHNA and YNFKEQ. The CDR3 loop is CASSQDRRLDRVGRGDSNQPQHF. Here the CDR3 DNA reads TGTGCCAGCAGCCAAGATAGGCGTCTCGACAGGGTCGGCAGGGGAGATAGCAATCAGCCCCAGCATTTT.

The chain employs TRBV28 and TRBJ1-1, with D possibly TRBD1 on 5 matching bases. Germline CDR1 MDHEN, CDR2 SYDVKM. V lost 5 bases and J 3 bases, leaving 25 bases between the germline ends. This CDR3 is 18 amino acids long. The CDR3 sequence is CASSPDSGVTLWDTEAFF. CDR3 sequence (DNA): TGTGCCAGCAGTCCGGATTCGGGGGTAACACTTTGGGACACTGAAGCTTTCTTT.

This chain links TRBV30 with TRBJ2-3, with D unclear. Germline V gene sequence: CDR1 GTSNPN, CDR2 SVGIG (reference sequence). This CDR3 comprises 13 residues. V was cut by 5 bases and J by 4 bases, with 13 bases left in between. The CDR3 reads CAWARRSADTQYF. The CDR3 nucleotides are TGTGCCTGGGCGCGGCGATCGGCAGATACGCAGTATTTT.

This clone was found a few times. This chain uses TRBV7-9 with TRBJ2-5, with no clear D. V lost 2 bases and J lost 5, with 3 bases in between. The CDR3 contains 11 residues. CDR1 and CDR2 from the germline V gene are SEHNR and FQNEAQ (reference sequence). As DNA, the CDR3 is TGTGCCAGCAGCTTATCCGAGACCCAGTACTTC. Protein product: CASSLSETQYF.

The rearrangement joins TRBV5-4 to TRBJ1-5; 8 nucleotides align to TRBD1. Unmatched junction bases numbered 7, after V lost 0 bases and J lost 5 bases. This CDR3 spans 16 amino acids. Looked up from germline, CDR1 is SGHNT and CDR2 is YYREEE (reference sequence). The CDR3 DNA sequence: TGTGCCAGCAGCTTGGAGAGCGGACAGGGACATCAGCCCCAGCATTTT. Its translation is CASSLESGQGHQPQHF.